The source of this T cell receptor beta chain is a study of blood T cell repertoires in COVID-19. From germline, CDR1 is SGHRS and CDR2 YFSETQ. The CDR3 spans 20 residues. J gave up 4 bases and V 0 bases, and 20 bases lay outside the gene matches. This clone was counted once. TCRdb's copy holds only in-frame clones and misses some; the assay was immunoSEQ multiplex PCR. The table shows about 300,000 clones, with 87% occurring only once. J is TRBJ1-2 and V is TRBV5-1, with 8 bases fitting TRBD1. Sequencing was performed on PBMCs or T cells enriched from blood (not recorded which). The sequence derives from a woman aged 30 to 39 who had recovered from COVID-19. The CDR3 DNA sequence: TGCGCCAGCAGCTTGGCCGATTTGGGACAGGCCAACCCCCCGGGCTATGGCTACACCTTC. Protein sequence: CASSLADLGQANPPGYGYTF. Full variable domain (missing parts from reference TRBV5-1 and TRBJ1-2): KAGVTQTPRYLIKTRGQQVTLSCSPISGHRSVSWYQQTPGQGLQFLFEYFSETQRNKGNFPGRFSGRQFSNSRSEMNVSTLELGDSALYLCASSLADLGQANPPGYGYTFGSGTRLTVV.